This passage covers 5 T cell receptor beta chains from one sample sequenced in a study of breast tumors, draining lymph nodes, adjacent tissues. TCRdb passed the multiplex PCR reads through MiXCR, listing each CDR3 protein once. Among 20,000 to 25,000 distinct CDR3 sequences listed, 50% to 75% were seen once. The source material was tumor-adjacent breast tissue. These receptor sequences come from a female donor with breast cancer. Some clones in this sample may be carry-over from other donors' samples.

CDR3 amino acids: CATSRGGGSGFNEQFF. As DNA, the CDR3 is TGTGCCACCAGCAGAGGTGGGGGCTCGGGATTCAATGAGCAGTTCTTC. This chain connects TRBV15 to TRBJ2-1; D is possibly TRBD1 (6 bases). The CDR3 sequence is 16 residues long. V lost 1 base and J lost 6, with 16 bases in between. Germline lookup yields CDR1 LNHNV and CDR2 YYDKDF (reference sequence).

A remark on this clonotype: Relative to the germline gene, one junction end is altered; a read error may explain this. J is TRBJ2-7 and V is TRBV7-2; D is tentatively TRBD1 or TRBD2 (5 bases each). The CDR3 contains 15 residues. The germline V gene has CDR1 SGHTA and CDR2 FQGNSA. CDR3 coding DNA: TGCGCCAGCAGCCAAGATTCGGGGCACTCCTACGAGCAGTACTTC. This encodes CASSQDSGHSYEQYF.

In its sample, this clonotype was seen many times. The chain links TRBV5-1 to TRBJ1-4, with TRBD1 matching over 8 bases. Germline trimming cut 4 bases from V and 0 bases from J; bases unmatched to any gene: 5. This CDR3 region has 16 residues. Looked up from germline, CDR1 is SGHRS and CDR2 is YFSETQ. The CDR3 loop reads CASSVRGLATNEKLFF. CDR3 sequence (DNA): TGCGCCAGCAGCGTCAGGGGGCTTGCAACTAATGAAAAACTGTTTTTT.

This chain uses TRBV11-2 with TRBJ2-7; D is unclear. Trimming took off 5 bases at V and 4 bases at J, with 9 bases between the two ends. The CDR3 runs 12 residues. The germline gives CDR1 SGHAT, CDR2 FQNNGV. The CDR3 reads CASSMTRYEQYF. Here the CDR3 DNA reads TGTGCCAGCAGCATGACCCGATACGAGCAGTACTTC.

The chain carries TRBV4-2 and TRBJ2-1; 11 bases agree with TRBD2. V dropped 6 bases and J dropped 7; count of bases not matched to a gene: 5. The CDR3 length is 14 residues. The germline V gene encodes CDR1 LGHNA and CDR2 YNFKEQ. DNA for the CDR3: TGTGCCAGCAGACCACTAGCGGGAGTGAATGAGCAGTTCTTC. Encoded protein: CASRPLAGVNEQFF.